Below are 23 T cell receptor beta chains sequenced from a single sample in a study of shared clonotypes between healthy human individuals. Generated by immunoSEQ multiplex PCR, the TCRdb table keeps only in-frame clones and is missing some. The sample has some 500,000 clones; about 80% are singletons. The specimen sequenced was PBMCs. The receptors shown here come from a middle-aged woman in good health. Some clones in this sample may be carry-over from other donors' samples.

Only one count was recorded for this clone. The V gene is TRBV11-3, the J gene TRBJ2-2; 11 bases fit TRBD2. The V and J ends lost 2 bases and 5 bases, in that order; junction bases with no gene match: 13. The CDR3 length is 19 residues. Germline V CDR1 and CDR2: SGHNT, YENEEA. The CDR3 is CASSLPGELAGVRTGELFF. CDR3 nucleotides: TGTGCCAGCAGCTTACCCGGGGAACTAGCGGGAGTAAGGACCGGGGAGCTGTTTTTT.

The chain couples TRBV27 to TRBJ2-3; a weak D match, TRBD2 (5 bases). The V and J ends lost 6 bases and 2 bases respectively, with 15 bases between them. The length of the CDR3 is 15 residues. Germline V gene sequence: CDR1 MNHEY, CDR2 SMNVEV (reference sequence). The CDR3 DNA is TGTGCCAGCAGCTGGTCCGGGGTGCCCACAGATACGCAGTATTTT. It is translated as CASSWSGVPTDTQYF.

With respect to this clone: This CDR3 is also generated by other DNA sequences in the sample. The V gene is TRBV29-1, the J gene TRBJ2-7; D remains ambiguous. CDR1 and CDR2 from the germline V gene are SQVTM and ANQGSEA. Between the trimmed V and J ends, which lost 4 bases and 1 base, there was a span of 8 bases. The length of the CDR3 is 12 residues. CDR3 nucleotide sequence: TGCAGCGTTGCTGGCGGTTCCTACGAGCAGTACTTC. Encoded protein: CSVAGGSYEQYF.

This sequence joins TRBV5-1 and TRBJ2-2, with TRBD2 as a possible D gene (6 bases). Trimming shortened V by 0 bases and J by 4 bases, and 16 bases separated the two germline ends. The CDR3 extends over 17 amino acids. Germline-derived CDR1 and CDR2 are SGHRS and YFSETQ. The CDR3: CASSLAQGYGSTGELFF. The CDR3, as DNA: TGCGCCAGCAGCTTGGCCCAGGGTTACGGGAGCACCGGGGAGCTGTTTTTT.

The V gene is TRBV28, the J gene TRBJ2-1; D not resolved. V lost 7 bases and J lost 1, with 14 bases in between. The germline CDR1 and CDR2 sequences are MDHEN and SYDVKM. The CDR3 covers 15 residues. CDR3 sequence reads: CASTLPLGSYNEQFF. The CDR3 region has the DNA TGTGCCAGCACCCTACCTCTAGGGTCCTACAATGAGCAGTTCTTC.

V gene TRBV9 combines with J gene TRBJ1-1, with 7 positions matching TRBD1. CDR1 and CDR2 from the germline V gene are SGDLS and YYNGEE. V lost 8 bases to trimming and J lost 0 bases; unmatched junction nucleotides: 4. This CDR3 spans 13 amino acids. Here the CDR3 reads CASGTAMNTEAFF. Written as DNA, the CDR3 is TGTGCCAGTGGGACAGCAATGAACACTGAAGCTTTCTTT.

A remark on this clone: A far larger clone is one nucleotide away, so this likely arose from a read error. This CDR3 reads CASRSPSYGQYF. For the CDR3, the DNA is TGTGCCAGCAGGTCCCCCTCGTACGGGCAGTACTTC. The rearrangement joins TRBV27 to TRBJ2-5; D gene unclear. This CDR3 comprises 12 residues. V lost 6 bases, J lost 11 bases, and 16 bases lay in between. Germline V gives CDR1 MNHEY, CDR2 SMNVEV (reference sequence).

The chain employs TRBV28 and TRBJ2-7; 11 bases line up with TRBD1. Germline assignment: CDR1 MDHEN and CDR2 SYDVKM. CDR3 size: 16 residues. V gave up 5 bases and J gave up 4 bases; unmatched junction bases: 10. CDR3 sequence (DNA): TGTGCCAGCAGTCTACTTAGGCGGGACAGGGGGTACGAGCAGTACTTC. As protein: CASSLLRRDRGYEQYF.

The chain joins TRBV15 to TRBJ1-2; no definite D call. In germline, CDR1 is LNHNV, CDR2 YYDKDF (reference sequence). V was cut by 3 bases and J by 7 bases, with 15 bases left in between. The length of the CDR3 is 14 residues. This CDR3 reads CATSSGGNSIGYTF. CDR3 sequence (DNA): TGTGCCACCAGCAGTGGAGGGAATTCGATTGGCTACACCTTC.

The chain is built from TRBV4-3 and TRBJ1-3, with D perhaps matching TRBD1 (5 bases). The germline V gene has CDR1 LGHNA and CDR2 YSLEER. The CDR3 contains 17 residues. The V end lost 4 bases, the J end lost 2 bases, and 18 bases lay between the germline ends. CDR3 bases: TGCGCCAGCAGCCCAAGAGGGGAGGGCAGGGCTGGAAACACCATATATTTT. Translating it yields CASSPRGEGRAGNTIYF.

Ten or more counts support this clone. At the DNA level, this CDR3 is encoded by other sequences in the same sample as well. J is TRBJ2-6 and V is TRBV28; unclear D gene. This CDR3 is built from 16 residues. CDR1 and CDR2 from the germline V gene are MDHEN and SYDVKM. The germline V and J ends were trimmed by 10 bases and 0 bases, with 16 bases remaining between them. The CDR3 DNA reads TGTGCCACCACACGAGGATCCCACTCTGGGGCCAACGTCCTGACTTTC. This translates into CATTRGSHSGANVLTF.

This clone has a count of ten or more. The chain links TRBV6-5 to TRBJ1-5, with D uncertain. The CDR3 totals 11 residues. Trimming pared 4 bases from V and 7 bases from J, leaving 5 bases between. Per germline, CDR1 MNHEY and CDR2 SVGAGI. The CDR3 is CASSSEQPQHF. The DNA for the CDR3 is TGTGCCAGCAGTTCGGAGCAGCCCCAGCATTTT.

The chain joins TRBV9 to TRBJ1-1; D call uncertain. The CDR3 runs to 14 residues. Germline lookup yields CDR1 SGDLS and CDR2 YYNGEE. V shed 1 base and J shed 5 bases, with 12 bases lying between them. The CDR3 sequence: CASSVRRDSTEAFF. DNA of the CDR3: TGTGCCAGCAGCGTAAGACGGGATTCGACTGAAGCTTTCTTT.

The V and J genes are TRBV29-1 and TRBJ2-3, with 9 bases aligning to TRBD2. CDR1 and CDR2 from the germline V gene are SQVTM and ANQGSEA. Losses at the gene ends were 6 bases for V and 1 base for J; bases not matched to a gene: 2. CDR3 length equals 13 residues. CDR3 DNA sequence: TGCAGCGTGAAGCGGGAGGGCACAGATACGCAGTATTTT. Encoded protein: CSVKREGTDTQYF.

The chain joins TRBV2 to TRBJ1-1, with D unresolved. CDR1 SNHLY and CDR2 FYNNEI come from the germline V gene. Trimming removed 4 bases from V and 5 bases from J, with 8 bases in between. CDR3 size: 12 residues. The DNA of the CDR3 is TGTGCCAGCAGTGTGTGGGGAACTGAAGCTTTCTTT. It encodes CASSVWGTEAFF. Looking up the rest from reference TRBV2 and TRBJ1-1 gives the full variable domain: EPEVTQTPSHQVTQMGQEVILRCVPISNHLYFYWYRQILGQKVEFLVSFYNNEISEKSEIFDDQFSVERPDGSNFTLKIRSTKLEDSAMYFCASSVWGTEAFFGQGTRLTVV.

The chain recombines TRBV9 with TRBJ2-3, with 11 bases that match TRBD2. Germline assignment: CDR1 SGDLS and CDR2 YYNGEE. V shed 4 bases, J shed 6 bases, and the junction held 10 bases outside the gene matches. The CDR3 covers 16 residues. The CDR3 here is CASSLDSGRAGDTQYF. DNA for the CDR3: TGTGCCAGCAGCCTCGATAGCGGGAGGGCCGGGGATACGCAGTATTTT.

The chain employs TRBV4-3 and TRBJ2-5; 16 bases agree with TRBD2. Trimming removed 4 bases from V and 5 bases from J; junction bases left unmatched: 10. CDR1 and CDR2 from the germline V gene are LGHNA and YSLEER. The CDR3 is made up of 18 amino acids. CDR3: CASSLSTGTSGRGETQYF. The CDR3 coding sequence is TGCGCCAGCAGCCTCTCCACCGGGACTAGCGGGAGGGGGGAGACCCAGTACTTC.

This sequence joins TRBV7-2 and TRBJ2-1; TRBD2 matches at 11 bases. Germline trimming cut 5 bases from V and 10 bases from J; bases unmatched to any gene: 7. The CDR3 covers 14 residues. The V gene's germline CDR1 is SGHTA and CDR2 FQGNSA. CDR3 DNA sequence: TGTGCCAGCAGCATGACTAGCGGGGCCCAAGAGCAGTTCTTC. Its translation is CASSMTSGAQEQFF.

The gene calls are TRBV27 and TRBJ1-4; no clear D. CDR3 length: 14 amino acids. CDR1 is MNHEY, CDR2 SMNVEV, per germline (reference sequence). V lost 1 base and J 0 bases, leaving 3 bases between the germline ends. The CDR3 coding sequence is TGTGCCAGCAGTTTATGGGCAACTAATGAAAAACTGTTTTTT. Protein sequence: CASSLWATNEKLFF.

On this clone: This specimen includes other DNA sequences encoding the same CDR3. The rearrangement joins TRBV5-1 to TRBJ2-5; D is unclear. Germline lookup yields CDR1 SGHRS and CDR2 YFSETQ. Trimming took 0 bases from V and 5 from J, leaving 11 bases between them. The length of the CDR3 is 14 residues. CDR3 loop: CASSLGGTEETQYF. CDR3 DNA sequence: TGCGCCAGCAGCTTGGGGGGAACCGAGGAGACCCAGTACTTC.

This rearrangement joins TRBV9 to TRBJ2-1, with TRBD2 matching 12 bases. Germline-derived CDR1 and CDR2 are SGDLS and YYNGEE. The CDR3 sequence is 14 residues long. With V trimmed by 8 bases and J by 10 bases, 10 bases remained unmatched. CDR3 sequence reads: CASSLAGGPREQFF. The CDR3 DNA follows: TGTGCCAGTAGCCTAGCGGGAGGGCCGAGGGAGCAGTTCTTC.

The chain employs TRBV18 and TRBJ2-3, with D unresolved. The germline V gene encodes CDR1 KGHSH and CDR2 LQKENI. CDR3 length: 13 amino acids. Trimming removed 3 bases at V and 4 bases at J, with 8 bases between. CDR3: CASSPLGSDTQYF. The CDR3 bases are TGTGCCAGCTCACCTCTGGGTTCAGATACGCAGTATTTT.

The chain links TRBV5-1 to TRBJ2-2; D remains unclear. In germline, CDR1 is SGHRS, CDR2 YFSETQ. This CDR3 has 13 amino acids. V gave up 0 bases and J gave up 8 bases, with 8 bases separating them. The CDR3 region is CASSLGQLGELFF. The CDR3 coding sequence is TGCGCCAGCAGCTTGGGCCAGTTAGGGGAGCTGTTTTTT.